The subject of this entry is one TCR beta chain. Its cognate antigen is unknown. The sample originates from a study of T cells in Graves' hyperthyroidism and ophthalmopathy. General study findings and limits: A model using 13 V-J features told ophthalmopathy apart from stable hyperthyroidism. The model foresaw ophthalmopathy a median about 6.5 months prior to onset.

The CDR3 covers 14 residues. V was trimmed by 1 base and J by 2 bases, leaving 8 bases between them. Germline CDR1 is SGHRS and CDR2 is YFSETQ. RNA transcripts were the template for amplifying TCR beta CDR3 regions. The HTBI set primed first-round TCR CDR3 RT-PCR. TCRdb re-called the multiplex PCR reads through MiXCR, storing one row per CDR3 protein. The data contain 600,000 or so distinct CDR3 sequences, under 60% of them singletons. Stable disease denoted Graves' hyperthyroidism without ophthalmopathy progression within 18 months. Lactation, pregnancy, other autoimmune disease or uncontrolled infection excluded patients.

The sequencing input was peripheral blood or thyroid tissue (not recorded which). This clonotype was sampled from a woman aged 18-29 years with Graves' hyperthyroidism. The chain employs TRBV5-1 and TRBJ2-3, with D unclear. In nucleotides, the CDR3 is TGCGCCAGCAGCTTGTCTGCGGTCACAGATACGCAGTATTTT. This translates into CASSLSAVTDTQYF.